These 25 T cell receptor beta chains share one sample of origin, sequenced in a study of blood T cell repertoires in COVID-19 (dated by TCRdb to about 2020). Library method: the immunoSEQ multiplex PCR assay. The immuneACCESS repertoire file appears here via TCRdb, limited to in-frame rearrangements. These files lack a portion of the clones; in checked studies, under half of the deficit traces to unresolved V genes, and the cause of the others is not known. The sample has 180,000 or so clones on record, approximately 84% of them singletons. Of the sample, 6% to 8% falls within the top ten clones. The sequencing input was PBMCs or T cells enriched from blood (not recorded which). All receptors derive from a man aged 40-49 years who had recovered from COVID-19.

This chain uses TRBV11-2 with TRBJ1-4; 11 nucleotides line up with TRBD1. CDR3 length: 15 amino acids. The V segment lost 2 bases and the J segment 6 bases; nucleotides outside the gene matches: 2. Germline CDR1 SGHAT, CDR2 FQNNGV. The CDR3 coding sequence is TGTGCCAGCAGCTTATGGGACAGGGGGGATGAAAAACTGTTTTTT. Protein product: CASSLWDRGDEKLFF.

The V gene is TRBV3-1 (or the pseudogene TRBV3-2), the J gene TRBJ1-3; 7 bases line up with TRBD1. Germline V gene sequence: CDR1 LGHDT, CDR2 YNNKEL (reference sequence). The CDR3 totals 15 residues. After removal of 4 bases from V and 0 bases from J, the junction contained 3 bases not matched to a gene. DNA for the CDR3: TGTGCCAGCAGCCCCGACAGGGCCTCTGGAAACACCATATATTTT. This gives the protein CASSPDRASGNTIYF.

CDR3 nucleotide sequence: TGTGCCACCAGCAGAGATAGACTTATGGGTTCACCCCTCCACTTT. Its translation: CATSRDRLMGSPLHF. The chain combines TRBV15 with TRBJ1-6; D ambiguous. Trimming cost V 0 bases and J 9 bases, with 12 bases left between them. CDR3 size: 15 residues. Germline CDR1 is LNHNV and CDR2 is YYDKDF (reference sequence).

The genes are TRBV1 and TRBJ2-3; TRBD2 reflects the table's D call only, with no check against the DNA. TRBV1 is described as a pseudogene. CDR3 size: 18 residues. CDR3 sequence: CTSSQAPGLAGGWGTQYF. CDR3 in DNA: TGCACCAGCAGCCAAGCCCCGGGACTAGCGGGGGGGTGGGGTACGCAGTATTTT.

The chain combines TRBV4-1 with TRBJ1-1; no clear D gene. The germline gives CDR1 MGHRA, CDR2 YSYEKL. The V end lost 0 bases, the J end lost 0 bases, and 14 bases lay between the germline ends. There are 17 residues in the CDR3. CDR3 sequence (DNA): TGCGCCAGCAGCCAAGATTGGTTGAGTAACCTGAACACTGAAGCTTTCTTT. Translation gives CASSQDWLSNLNTEAFF.

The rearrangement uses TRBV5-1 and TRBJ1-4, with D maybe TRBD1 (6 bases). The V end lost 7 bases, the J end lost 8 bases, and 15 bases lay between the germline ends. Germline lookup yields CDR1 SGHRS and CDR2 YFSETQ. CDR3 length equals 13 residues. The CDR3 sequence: CASGTGLGEKLFF. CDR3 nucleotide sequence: TGCGCCAGCGGAACAGGGCTGGGAGAAAAACTGTTTTTT.

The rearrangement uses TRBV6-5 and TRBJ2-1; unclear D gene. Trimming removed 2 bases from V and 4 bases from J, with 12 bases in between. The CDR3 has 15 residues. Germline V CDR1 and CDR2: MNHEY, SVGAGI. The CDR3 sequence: CASSYPLAEYNEQFF. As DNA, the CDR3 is TGTGCCAGCAGTTACCCGCTCGCGGAGTACAATGAGCAGTTCTTC.

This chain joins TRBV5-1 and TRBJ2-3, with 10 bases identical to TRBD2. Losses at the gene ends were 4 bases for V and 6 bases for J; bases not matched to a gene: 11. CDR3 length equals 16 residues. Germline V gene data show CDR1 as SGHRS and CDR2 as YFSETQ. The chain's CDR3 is CASSPKLAGPADTQYF. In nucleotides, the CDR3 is TGCGCCAGCAGCCCGAAACTAGCGGGGCCGGCGGATACGCAGTATTTT.

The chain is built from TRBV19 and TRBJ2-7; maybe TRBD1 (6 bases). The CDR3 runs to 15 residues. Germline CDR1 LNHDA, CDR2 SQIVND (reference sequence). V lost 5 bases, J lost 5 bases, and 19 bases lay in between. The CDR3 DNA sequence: TGTGCCAGTAGTCCGAAACAGGGTCTTGGGAACGAGCAGTACTTC. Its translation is CASSPKQGLGNEQYF.

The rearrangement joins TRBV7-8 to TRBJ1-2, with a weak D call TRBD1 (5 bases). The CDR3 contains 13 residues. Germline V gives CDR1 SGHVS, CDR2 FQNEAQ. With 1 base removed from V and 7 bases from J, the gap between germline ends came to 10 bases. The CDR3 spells CASSLGGGPGYTF. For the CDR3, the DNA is TGTGCCAGCAGCTTAGGCGGGGGTCCTGGCTACACCTTC.

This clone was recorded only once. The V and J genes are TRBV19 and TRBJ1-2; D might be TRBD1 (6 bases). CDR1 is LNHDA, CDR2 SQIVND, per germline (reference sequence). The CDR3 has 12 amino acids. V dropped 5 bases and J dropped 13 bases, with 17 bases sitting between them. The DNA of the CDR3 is TGTGCCAGTAGTCCCAACAGGGAATGGGCCACCTTC. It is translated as CASSPNREWATF.

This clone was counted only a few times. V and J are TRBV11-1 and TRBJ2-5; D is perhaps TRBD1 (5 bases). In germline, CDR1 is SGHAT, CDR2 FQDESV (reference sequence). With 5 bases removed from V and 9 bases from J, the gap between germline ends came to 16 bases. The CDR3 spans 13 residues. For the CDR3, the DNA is TGTGCCAGCAGCCCGGGCCCTCAAGGGGCCCAGTACTTC. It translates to CASSPGPQGAQYF.

The CDR3 DNA reads TGTGCCAGCAGCCAAGAATGGCTAGCCCTCCCCACCTTC. Its protein is CASSQEWLALPTF. The chain recombines TRBV14 with TRBJ1-2; unclear D gene. The CDR3 contains 13 residues. The germline V gene has CDR1 SGHDN and CDR2 FVKESK. V gave up 0 bases and J gave up 13 bases, with 15 bases separating them. The variable domain in full, with the rest retrieved from reference TRBV14 and TRBJ1-2, is EAGVTQFPSHSVIEKGQTVTLRCDPISGHDNLYWYRRVMGKEIKFLLHFVKESKQDESGMPNNRFLAERTGGTYSTLKVQPAELEDSGVYFCASSQEWLALPTFGSGTRLTVV.

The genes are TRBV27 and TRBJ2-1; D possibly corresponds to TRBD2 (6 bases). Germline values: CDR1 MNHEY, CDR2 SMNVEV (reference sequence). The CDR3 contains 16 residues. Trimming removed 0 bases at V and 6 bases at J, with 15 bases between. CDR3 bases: TGTGCCAGCAGTTTATCGAGGCGGGGAGCTTTCAATGAGCAGTTCTTC. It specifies CASSLSRRGAFNEQFF.

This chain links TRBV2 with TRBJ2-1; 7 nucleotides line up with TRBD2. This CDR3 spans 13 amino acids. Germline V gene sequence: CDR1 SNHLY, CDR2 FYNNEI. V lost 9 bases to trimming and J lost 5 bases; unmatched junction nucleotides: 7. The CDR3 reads CASTPGLHNEQFF. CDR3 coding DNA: TGTGCCAGTACACCGGGACTACACAATGAGCAGTTCTTC.

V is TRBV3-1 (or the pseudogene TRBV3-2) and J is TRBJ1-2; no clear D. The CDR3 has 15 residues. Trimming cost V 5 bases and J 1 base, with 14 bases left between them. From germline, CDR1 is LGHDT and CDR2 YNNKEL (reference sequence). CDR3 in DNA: TGTGCCAGCAGCAGGCGGGAGGCAGGTAACTATGGCTACACCTTC. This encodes CASSRREAGNYGYTF.

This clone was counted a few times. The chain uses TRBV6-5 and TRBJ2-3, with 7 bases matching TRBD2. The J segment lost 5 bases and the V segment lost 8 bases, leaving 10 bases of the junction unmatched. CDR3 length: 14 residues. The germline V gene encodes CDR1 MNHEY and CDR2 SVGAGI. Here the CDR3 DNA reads TGTGCCAGCCAGGACTGGGGGGGAGGAGATACGCAGTATTTT. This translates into CASQDWGGGDTQYF.

Written as DNA, the CDR3 is TGTGCCAGCAGCTTAGAGCTTAACTATGGCTACACCTTC. This sequence encodes CASSLELNYGYTF. This chain connects TRBV7-8 to TRBJ1-2; D not resolved. Germline-derived CDR1 and CDR2 are SGHVS and FQNEAQ. The CDR3 is made up of 13 amino acids. Trimming removed 1 base from V and 1 base from J, with 4 bases in between.

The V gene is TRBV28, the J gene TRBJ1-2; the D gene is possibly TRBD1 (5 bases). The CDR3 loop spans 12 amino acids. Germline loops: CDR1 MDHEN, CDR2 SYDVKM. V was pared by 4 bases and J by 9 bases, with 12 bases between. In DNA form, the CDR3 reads TGTGCCAGCAGTTCAGGGACTGAAAGCTACACCTTC. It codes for CASSSGTESYTF.

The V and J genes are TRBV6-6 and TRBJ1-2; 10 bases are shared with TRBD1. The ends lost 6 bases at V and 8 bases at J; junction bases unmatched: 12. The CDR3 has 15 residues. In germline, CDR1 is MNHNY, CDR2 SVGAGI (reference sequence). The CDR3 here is CASSQLSGTGEGYTF. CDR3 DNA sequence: TGTGCCAGCAGCCAACTATCCGGGACAGGGGAAGGCTACACCTTC.

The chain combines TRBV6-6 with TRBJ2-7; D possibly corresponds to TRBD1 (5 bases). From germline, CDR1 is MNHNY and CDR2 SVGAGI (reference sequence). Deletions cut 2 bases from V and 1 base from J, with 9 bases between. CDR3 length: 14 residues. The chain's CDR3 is CASSYQGGSYEQYF. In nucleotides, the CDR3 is TGTGCCAGCAGTTACCAGGGCGGATCCTACGAGCAGTACTTC.

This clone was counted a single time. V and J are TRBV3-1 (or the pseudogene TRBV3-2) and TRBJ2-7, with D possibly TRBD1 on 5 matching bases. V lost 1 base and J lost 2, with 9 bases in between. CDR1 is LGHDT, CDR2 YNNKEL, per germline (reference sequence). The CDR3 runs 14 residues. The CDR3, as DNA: TGTGCCAGCAGCCAAGGGGGCAGGGCCTACGAGCAGTACTTC. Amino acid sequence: CASSQGGRAYEQYF.

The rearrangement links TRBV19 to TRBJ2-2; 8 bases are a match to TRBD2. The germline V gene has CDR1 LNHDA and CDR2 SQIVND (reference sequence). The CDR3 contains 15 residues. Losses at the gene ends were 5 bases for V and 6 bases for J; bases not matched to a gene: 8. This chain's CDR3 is CASSLIGGAAGELFF. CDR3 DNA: TGTGCCAGTAGTCTGATCGGGGGGGCGGCCGGGGAGCTGTTTTTT.

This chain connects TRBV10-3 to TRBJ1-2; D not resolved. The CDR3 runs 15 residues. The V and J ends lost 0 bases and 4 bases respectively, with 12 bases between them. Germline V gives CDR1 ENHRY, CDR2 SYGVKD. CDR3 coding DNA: TGTGCCATCAGTGAGTCCCCTCAGTCGGGCTATGGCTACACCTTC. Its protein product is CAISESPQSGYGYTF.

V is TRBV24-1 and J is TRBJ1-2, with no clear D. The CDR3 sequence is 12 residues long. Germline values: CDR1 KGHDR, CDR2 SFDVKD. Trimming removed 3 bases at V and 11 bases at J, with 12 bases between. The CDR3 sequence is CATSDSQAGYTF. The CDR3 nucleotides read TGTGCCACCAGTGATAGCCAGGCGGGATACACCTTC.